A selection of T cell receptor beta chains follows, all from one sample in a study of siplizumab effects on memory and regulatory T cells. Clones were sequenced by immunoSEQ multiplex PCR, and TCRdb holds only the in-frame ones, with some missing. The sample has over 65,000 clones, just under 95% seen once; the top ten hold less than 20%. The sequenced sample consisted of CD8+ T cells sorted from blood. The receptors derive from a human donor in good health. CDR3s include the opening cysteine and the closing phenylalanine or tryptophan. A D gene is named only where the DNA matches it firmly. The size field is filled for only some rows; it gives once, few, many or a size class.

J gene,D gene,V gene,clone size,CDR3 protein,CDR3 DNA
TRBJ2-3,NA,TRBV28,NA,CASSLWGDTQYF,TGTGCCAGCAGTTTATGGGGAGATACGCAGTATTTT
TRBJ2-7,NA,TRBV27,NA,CASSEGPGETASYEQYF,TGTGCCAGCAGCGAGGGACCGGGGGAGACAGCCTCCTACGAGCAGTACTTC
TRBJ1-4,NA,TRBV9,NA,CASSVASSPNEKLFF,TGTGCCAGCAGCGTAGCTAGCAGTCCCAATGAAAAACTGTTTTTT
TRBJ2-1,TRBD2,TRBV7-6,NA,CASSLVGLAGEYNEQFF,TGTGCCAGCAGCTTAGTAGGGCTAGCGGGAGAGTACAATGAGCAGTTCTTC
TRBJ2-1,NA,TRBV7-9,NA,CASSGSGDEQFF,TGTGCCAGCAGCGGGAGCGGCGATGAGCAGTTCTTC
TRBJ2-1,TRBD2,TRBV28,once,CASSPGLAIENEQFF,TGTGCCAGCAGTCCGGGACTAGCCATCGAGAATGAGCAGTTCTTC
TRBJ2-7,NA,TRBV4-1,NA,CASSPQGVSEQYF,TGCGCCAGCAGCCCCCAGGGTGTAAGCGAGCAGTACTTC
TRBJ2-5,TRBD2,TRBV4-1,once,CASSPRLAGYQETQYF,TGCGCCAGCAGCCCCCGGCTAGCGGGATACCAAGAGACCCAGTACTTC
TRBJ1-2,NA,TRBV2,NA,CASSEASTVNYGYTF,TGTGCCAGCAGTGAAGCTTCGACAGTAAACTATGGCTACACCTTC
TRBJ1-5,NA,TRBV5-1,NA,CASSLAGAGSNQPQHF,TGCGCCAGCAGCTTAGCAGGGGCCGGTAGCAATCAGCCCCAGCATTTT
TRBJ2-7,NA,TRBV9,NA,CASSVGGTGVFWEQYF,TGTGCCAGCAGCGTGGGAGGGACAGGAGTTTTTTGGGAGCAGTACTTC
TRBJ2-7,TRBD2,TRBV14,NA,CASSQVAGGPGEQYF,TGTGCCAGCAGCCAAGTTGCGGGAGGGCCCGGAGAGCAGTACTTC
TRBJ2-3,NA,TRBV27,NA,CASRLGWSDTQYF,TGTGCCAGCCGTTTGGGCTGGTCAGATACGCAGTATTTT